The entry below describes one T cell receptor (beta chain). This clone was counted ten times or more. The antigen it recognizes is unknown. The read is 3 residues too short to cover the CDR3 end, so that end is filled in from the germline J gene. This sample is part of a study of T cell clonality in common variable immunodeficiency (dated by TCRdb to the mid-2010s). The paper's findings and limits, for the study overall: Although equal DNA input was used, an average of about 75,000 unique sequences per sample was obtained for controls, compared with around 30,000 for CVID samples. According to the authors, finding the cause of the higher clonality in CVID would require sequencing the repertoires of T cell subpopulations. Fewer TCRbeta clones were shared among CVID subjects than among healthy controls (p < 0.0001). Patient heterogeneity within the CVID cohort put limits on correlating repertoire features with clinical complications. CVID TCRbeta sequences were reported to have fewer deletions and N-nucleotide insertions and to lack highly modified clones with 13 or more V deletions. TCRbeta clonality was higher in CVID subjects than in healthy controls (t-test p = 0.018), and the increase was most characteristic of about a third of subjects.

Trimming removed 5 bases from V and 4 bases from J; the gene matches leave 5 bases unexplained. The CDR3 runs 15 residues from the cysteine to the phenylalanine. Sequencing covers 36 bases of the CDR3, shown here with the frame starting at base 1. Sequences SGHNT (CDR1) and YYREEE (CDR2) are obtained from the germline V gene (reference sequence). For sequencing input, CVID and control samples contributed equivalent amounts of genomic DNA. For every sample, a 60 bp segment covering the rearranged TCRbeta CDR3 region was amplified and then sequenced. The immunoSEQ assay, a bias-corrected multiplex PCR combined with high-throughput sequencing, was used for TCRbeta amplification. The authors processed their data as follows. Every unique nucleotide sequence was considered a clone and was annotated with V, D and J genes, copy number and frequency. Sequences were labeled productive if in frame, and non-productive if out of frame or containing stop codons. As previously described, clonality was calculated on the basis of Shannon's entropy. The predicted amino acid sequences of productive clones were used to derive mean CDR3 Kyte-Doolittle hydropathy. Scaled V gene usage was hierarchically clustered using Manhattan distance and complete linkage with the R hclust function. Sharing of clones by CDR3 amino acid sequence was evaluated through resampling of 12 repertoires per group over 100 rounds. The repertoires were searched for around 75 published EBV-specific and 245 published CMV-specific TCRbeta sequences. Two CVID samples yielding fewer than 10,000 sequences were excluded from analysis, leaving some 40 CVID repertoires. TCRdb holds this immuneACCESS table with in-frame rearrangements only. Some clones are missing; in checked studies, unresolved V genes explain under half, and the rest has no known cause. The V and J calls and clone size come from that table; D and trimming were worked out from the DNA. This sample contains 17,000 or so clones, none of which is a singleton. The top ten constitute 13% to 15% of the sample.

CVID was diagnosed by standard criteria: serum IgG, IgA and/or IgM reduced below normal range, plus specific antibody deficiency. There were 44 subjects in the CVID group (about 30 male and roughly 15 female), ranging in age from roughly 8 to 64 years, with a mean age of about 42. Most of the CVID patients and most of the healthy controls were of Caucasian heritage. Replacement immunoglobulin therapy had been administered to all CVID subjects for at least one year at the time of study participation. When blood was collected, none of the CVID subjects were ill or on immunomodulatory or immunosuppressive medication. Heparinized peripheral whole blood samples of roughly 5 to 8.5 ml were obtained from each donor. Genomic DNA from adults with common variable immune deficiency (CVID) and from healthy adult controls was used to sequence TCRbeta CDR3 repertoires. Diluted blood was density-centrifuged over Hypaque 1077 or Ficoll-Paque to isolate peripheral blood mononuclear cells. Genomic DNA was obtained from unsorted mononuclear cells through either Qiagen column purification or a centrifugation-based method.

The chain couples TRBV5-4 to TRBJ2-6; a stretch of 8 junction bases matches TRBD1. Sequenced input: peripheral blood mononuclear cells. The receptor was isolated from a human donor with common variable immunodeficiency. The CDR3 corresponds to CASRSGGPGANVLTF. Incomplete CDR3 DNA: TGTGCCAGCAGATCAGGGGGCCCGGGGGCCAACGTC.